This is a list of T cell receptor beta chains from one sample in a study of human T cells and chemical hapten exposure. TCRdb used MiXCR to reprocess the RACE reads, holding one entry per CDR3 protein. Of tens of thousands of distinct CDR3 sequences in the sample, more than 9.5% were seen once. The specimen was whole blood, collected in connection with sensitization to the hapten diphenylcyclopropenone (DPC). The receptors shown here come from a woman aged 30 to 39 with alopecia areata. Some clones in this sample may be carry-over from other donors' samples. The CDR3 runs from the conserved cysteine through the conserved F or W. The D gene is left open where the match is weak. Size values are once, few and many counts, or a class for expanded clones, and some rows have none.

size	D	V	J	CDR3	DNA
.	.	TRBV12-3/TRBV12-4	TRBJ2-3	CASSLIGAARTDTQYF	TGTGCCAGCAGTTTAATCGGAGCGGCTCGCACAGATACGCAGTATTTT
many	.	TRBV6-2/TRBV6-3	TRBJ2-2	CASSYQDTGELFF	TGTGCCAGCAGTTACCAAGACACCGGGGAGCTGTTTTTT
many	.	TRBV5-1	TRBJ2-1	CASSVDRDNEQFF	TGCGCCAGCAGCGTGGACAGAGACAATGAGCAGTTCTTC
.	.	TRBV6-2/TRBV6-3	TRBJ2-5	CASSRGGPQETQYF	TGTGCCAGCAGCAGGGGGGGCCCCCAAGAGACCCAGTACTTC
.	.	TRBV7-2	TRBJ2-3	CASSTRMSDTQYF	TGTGCCAGCAGCACTCGGATGTCAGATACGCAGTATTTT
.	.	TRBV4-2	TRBJ2-2	CASSQLFDTGELFF	TGTGCCAGCAGCCAGCTTTTTGACACCGGGGAGCTGTTTTTT
few	TRBD2	TRBV4-3	TRBJ2-1	CASSRYAPGTSGAMGDNEQFF	TGCGCCAGCAGCCGCTACGCCCCCGGGACTAGCGGGGCCATGGGGGACAATGAGCAGTTCTTC
many	.	TRBV6-5	TRBJ2-7	CASRNGDTDYYEQYF	TGTGCCAGCAGAAACGGGGACACCGATTACTACGAGCAGTACTTC
.	TRBD1	TRBV6-5	TRBJ1-6	CASSYSRQGNSPLHF	TGTGCCAGCAGTTACTCGCGACAGGGCAATTCACCCCTCCACTTT
few	TRBD1	TRBV11-3	TRBJ2-7	CASSLSPQDRSYEQYF	TGTGCCAGCAGCTTATCCCCCCAGGACAGGTCCTACGAGCAGTACTTC
.	TRBD2	TRBV7-3	TRBJ2-1	CASSLYASGGIRENEQFF	TGTGCCAGCAGCTTATACGCTAGCGGGGGGATCCGAGAGAATGAGCAGTTCTTC
.	.	TRBV29-1	TRBJ1-1	CSVDRTNTEAFF	TGCAGCGTCGACAGGACGAACACTGAAGCTTTCTTT
few	TRBD2	TRBV18	TRBJ2-7	CASSPGSGRVSEQYF	TGTGCCAGCTCACCGGGCAGCGGGAGAGTTTCCGAGCAGTACTTC
few	.	TRBV20-1	TRBJ2-3	CSAPIAGDTQYF	TGCAGTGCTCCAATTGCCGGAGATACGCAGTATTTT
.	TRBD1	TRBV29-1	TRBJ1-5	CSAGTGDQPQHF	TGCAGCGCTGGGACAGGGGATCAGCCCCAGCATTTT
many	TRBD2	TRBV6-4	TRBJ2-3	CASSPEAGGTDTQYF	TGTGCCAGCAGCCCGGAGGCGGGGGGCACAGATACGCAGTATTTT
many	.	TRBV7-9	TRBJ1-2	CASRTNSTGNYGYTF	TGTGCCAGCAGAACTAATTCGACGGGTAACTATGGCTACACCTTC
.	.	TRBV29-1	TRBJ2-5	CSGVTGVETQYF	TGCAGCGGCGTGACTGGGGTGGAGACCCAGTACTTC
.	.	TRBV4-3	TRBJ2-3	CASSQERRPRPTDTQYF	TGCGCCAGCAGCCAAGAGCGAAGACCACGACCTACAGATACGCAGTATTTT
many	.	TRBV24-1	TRBJ2-5	CATSVGGQETQYF	TGTGCCACCAGTGTAGGCGGGCAAGAGACCCAGTACTTC
many	.	TRBV20-1	TRBJ2-5	CSAREDRLQETQYF	TGCAGTGCTAGAGAAGACAGGCTCCAAGAGACCCAGTACTTC
many	.	TRBV12-3/TRBV12-4	TRBJ2-1	CASSSRESPYNEQFF	TGTGCCAGCAGTTCCAGGGAATCCCCCTACAATGAGCAGTTCTTC
.	.	TRBV6-5	TRBJ2-7	CASSYSIGGASYEQYF	TGTGCCAGCAGTTACTCGATTGGGGGAGCCTCCTACGAGCAGTACTTC
.	TRBD2	TRBV6-5	TRBJ2-1	CASTAGGGSYNEQFF	TGTGCCAGCACCGCGGGAGGGGGCTCCTACAATGAGCAGTTCTTC
many	TRBD1	TRBV6-1	TRBJ2-1	CASTERTQGRDEQFF	TGTGCCAGCACCGAAAGGACACAGGGGCGGGATGAGCAGTTCTTC
many	.	TRBV10-3	TRBJ1-3	CAISEGEHSGNTIYF	TGTGCCATCAGTGAGGGGGAACACTCTGGAAACACCATATATTTT
.	TRBD1	TRBV3-1	TRBJ1-1	CASSSGQGATEAFF	TGTGCCAGCAGCTCGGGACAGGGAGCCACTGAAGCTTTCTTT
many	.	TRBV21-1	TRBJ2-1	CASSYTETLSYNEQFF	TGTGCCAGCAGTTATACTGAAACTCTCTCCTACAATGAGCAGTTCTTC
few	.	TRBV4-3	TRBJ1-1	CASSLIRNTEAFF	TGCGCCAGCAGCCTGATCCGAAACACTGAAGCTTTCTTT
many	.	TRBV12-5	TRBJ1-5	CASGLSLWGSNQPQHF	TGTGCTAGTGGTTTGAGTCTTTGGGGTAGCAATCAGCCCCAGCATTTT
many	TRBD2	TRBV10-3	TRBJ2-5	CAIREQRAGDQETQYF	TGTGCCATCAGAGAACAGAGAGCGGGAGACCAAGAGACCCAGTACTTC
many	TRBD2	TRBV7-6	TRBJ2-2	CASSALSGGGPGELFF	TGTGCCAGCAGCGCGCTTAGCGGGGGAGGACCCGGGGAGCTGTTTTTT
.	.	TRBV18	TRBJ2-1	CASSRGSYNEQFF	TGTGCCAGCTCCCGGGGATCCTACAATGAGCAGTTCTTC
.	TRBD1	TRBV7-9	TRBJ1-5	CASSRTGTGGNQPQHF	TGTGCCAGCAGTCGGACCGGGACAGGGGGAAATCAGCCCCAGCATTTT
few	.	TRBV20-1	TRBJ1-1	CSARDLDEGAFF	TGCAGTGCTAGAGATCTTGACGAGGGAGCTTTCTTT
many	TRBD1	TRBV18	TRBJ2-7	CASSPQQGVAYEQYF	TGTGCCAGCTCACCGCAACAGGGGGTTGCGTACGAGCAGTACTTC
few	TRBD1	TRBV29-1	TRBJ2-1	CSARTGGLNEQFF	TGCAGCGCCAGGACAGGGGGTCTAAATGAGCAGTTCTTC
few	.	TRBV9	TRBJ2-3	CASSHRDFTFTDTQYF	TGTGCCAGCAGCCACCGGGACTTCACCTTTACAGATACGCAGTATTTT
few	.	TRBV5-8	TRBJ2-3	CASSLVQADTQYF	TGTGCCAGCAGCTTGGTCCAAGCGGATACGCAGTATTTT
many	.	TRBV7-9	TRBJ2-5	CASSLAVGLVETQYF	TGTGCCAGCAGCTTAGCGGTGGGCCTAGTTGAGACCCAGTACTTC
.	TRBD1	TRBV4-3	TRBJ2-3	CASSQQQGSEYTQYF	TGCGCCAGCAGCCAACAACAGGGGAGTGAATATACGCAGTATTTT
few	.	TRBV28	TRBJ2-5	CASSLWEDGGETQYF	TGTGCCAGCAGTTTATGGGAGGATGGGGGAGAGACCCAGTACTTC
once	.	TRBV7-2	TRBJ2-3	CASSPRGSTDTQYF	TGTGCCAGCAGCCCCCGTGGTAGCACAGATACGCAGTATTTT
.	.	TRBV11-2	TRBJ2-1	CASSVYNEQFF	TGTGCCAGCAGCGTGTACAATGAGCAGTTCTTC
.	.	TRBV11-2	TRBJ2-5	CASSLDRPRETQYF	TGTGCCAGCAGCTTAGATCGGCCTCGAGAGACCCAGTACTTC
.	TRBD2	TRBV6-2/TRBV6-3	TRBJ2-2	CASSNSGGAGELFF	TGTGCCAGCAGTAATAGCGGGGGTGCCGGGGAGCTGTTTTTT
.	.	TRBV5-1	TRBJ2-1	CASSLGTGKEQFF	TGCGCCAGCAGCTTGGGTACAGGGAAGGAGCAGTTCTTC